These 8 T cell receptor beta chains were all obtained from the same sample, sequenced in a study of cytomegalovirus exposure and HLA in healthy donors. PCR employed 60 Vbeta and 13 Jbeta primers. The table came from immunoSEQ multiplex PCR; TCRdb's copy has only in-frame clones and leaves some out. The repertoire has about 43,000 clones, about half of them found once; the top ten carry approximately 6%. Sequences were obtained from PBMCs. These receptors were collected from a man aged 55 to 69 in good health and CMV-seronegative.

The chain joins TRBV10-3 to TRBJ1-2; 8 bases align to TRBD1. Germline CDR1 reads ENHRY; CDR2 reads SYGVKD. Trimming removed 7 bases from V and 6 bases from J; junction bases left unmatched: 4. The CDR3 runs 12 residues. CDR3 sequence reads: CAITGQGNGYTF. DNA for the CDR3: TGTGCCATCACTGGACAGGGAAATGGCTACACCTTC.

This clone was seen more than once but under ten times. The rearrangement uses TRBV25-1 and TRBJ2-1, with TRBD2 matching 8 bases. Per germline, CDR1 MGHDK and CDR2 SYGVNS. J lost 4 bases, V lost 4 bases, and 15 bases had no gene match. The length of the CDR3 is 18 residues. CDR3 bases: TGTGCCAGCAGTGGACCCCGTATGGCGGGAGGAAAGTACAATGAGCAGTTCTTC. This encodes CASSGPRMAGGKYNEQFF.

This clone came up once. The rearrangement joins TRBV6-4 to TRBJ2-3; 9 nucleotides line up with TRBD2. Germline V gene lookup returns CDR1 MRHNA and CDR2 SNTAGT. This CDR3 has 15 residues. J was trimmed by 2 bases and V by 2 bases; bases with no gene match: 2. The CDR3 loop reads CASSDGGRATDTQYF. As DNA, the CDR3 is TGTGCCAGCAGTGACGGCGGGAGGGCCACAGATACGCAGTATTTT.

This clone has only a few counts. The CDR3 loop reads CASSLDGTRYGQYF. The DNA for the CDR3 is TGTGCCAGCAGCTTGGATGGGACTCGTTATGGGCAGTACTTC. The chain links TRBV5-4 to TRBJ2-7, with D possibly matching TRBD2 (6 bases). V dropped 0 bases and J dropped 9 bases, with 16 bases sitting between them. The CDR3 has 14 amino acids. The V gene's germline CDR1 is SGHNT and CDR2 YYREEE (reference sequence). Variable domain in full (rest from reference TRBV5-4 and TRBJ2-7): ETGVTQSPTHLIKTRGQQVTLRCSSQSGHNTVSWYQQALGQGPQFIFQYYREEENGRGNFPPRFSGLQFPNYSSELNVNALELDDSALYLCASSLDGTRYGQYFGPGTRLTVT.

This clone was seen only once. The V gene is TRBV13, the J gene TRBJ2-7; tentatively, D is TRBD1 (5 bases). Between the trimmed V and J ends, which lost 5 bases and 3 bases, there was a span of 11 bases. CDR1 and CDR2 (germline): PRHDT, FYEKMQ (reference sequence). The CDR3 covers 13 residues. The CDR3 reads CASSRRVIYEQYF. DNA for the CDR3: TGTGCCAGCAGCCGCAGGGTGATCTACGAGCAGTACTTC.

This clone was picked up a small number of times. V and J are TRBV9 and TRBJ1-1; 10 bases align to TRBD1. From germline, CDR1 is SGDLS and CDR2 YYNGEE. V shed 1 base, J shed 4 bases, and the junction held 4 bases outside the gene matches. CDR3 size: 15 residues. CDR3 loop: CASSVSGTGVTEAFF. The CDR3 nucleotides read TGTGCCAGCAGCGTATCCGGGACAGGGGTCACTGAAGCTTTCTTT.

The V and J genes are TRBV6-1 and TRBJ1-5, with TRBD1 matching 10 bases. V gave up 7 bases and J gave up 7 bases; unmatched junction bases: 7. Per germline, CDR1 MNHNS and CDR2 SASEGT. The CDR3 runs to 14 residues. CDR3 coding DNA: TGTGCCAGCAATTGGGACAGGGGACGACAGCCCCAGCATTTT. Encoded protein: CASNWDRGRQPQHF.

The J gene is TRBJ2-3, the V gene TRBV30; the match to TRBD2 covers 8 bases. Germline CDR1 is GTSNPN and CDR2 is SVGIG (reference sequence). This CDR3 is 17 amino acids long. Losses at the gene ends were 3 bases for V and 0 bases for J; bases not matched to a gene: 11. This CDR3 reads CAWSISGIPTSTDTQYF. As DNA, the CDR3 is TGTGCCTGGAGCATTAGCGGGATACCGACTAGCACAGATACGCAGTATTTT.